The clone carrying this T cell receptor (beta chain) was detected a few times. The antigen remains undetermined. This record comes from a study of cytotoxic CD8 clonotypes in ibrutinib-treated CLL. Repertoires were generated with immunoSEQ multiplex PCR, while TCRdb's copy carries only in-frame clones and drops some. Of hundreds of thousands of clones listed, just under 80% are singletons. Findings and limits, study-wide: At ibrutinib response, clonality increased, and at progression it declined back toward baseline.

The germline CDR1 and CDR2 sequences are SGDLS and YYNGEE. This CDR3 is 14 amino acids long. Deletions cut 0 bases from V and 0 bases from J, with 6 bases between. The chain links TRBV9 to TRBJ1-1; weak D call: TRBD1 (5 bases). The material sequenced was PBMCs, taken before ibrutinib treatment. This sequence originates from a human donor with chronic lymphocytic leukemia. CDR3 nucleotide sequence: TGTGCCAGCAGCGTAGTGGGGGTGAACACTGAAGCTTTCTTT. Translated: CASSVVGVNTEAFF.